One and the same sample provided the 9 T cell receptor beta chains below, sequenced in a study of lymphopenia after photon versus proton radiotherapy. Profiling relied on immunoSEQ multiplex PCR, and the TCRdb table lists in-frame clones only, not all of them. This sample has 20,000 to 25,000 clones, with about 83% found just once. Source: peripheral blood, taken from a patient treated with photon-based radiotherapy. The receptors stem from a woman in her fifties or sixties with pancreatic cancer.

The rearrangement joins TRBV4-2 to TRBJ1-2; a possible D gene is TRBD1 (5 bases). Looked up from germline, CDR1 is LGHNA and CDR2 is YNFKEQ. V was trimmed by 6 bases and J by 2 bases, leaving 13 bases between them. The CDR3 sequence is 14 residues long. CDR3 sequence: CASRREDRNYGYTF. The CDR3 nucleotides read TGTGCCAGCAGGCGGGAAGACAGAAACTATGGCTACACCTTC.

This clone was recorded a few times. CDR3 bases: TGTGCCAGTAGTCCAGCCGGGACAGGGGACCCCCTTAGCTCTGGGGCCAACGTCCTGACTTTC. Protein product: CASSPAGTGDPLSSGANVLTF. The chain uses TRBV19 and TRBJ2-6, with 10 bases that match TRBD1. The CDR3 has 21 residues. V lost 5 bases to trimming and J lost 0 bases; unmatched junction nucleotides: 16. Germline V gene lookup returns CDR1 LNHDA and CDR2 SQIVND (reference sequence). Supplemented by reference TRBV19 and TRBJ2-6, the full variable domain reads DGGITQSPKYLFRKEGQNVTLSCEQNLNHDAMYWYRQDPGQGLRLIYYSQIVNDFQKGDIAEGYSVSREKKESFPLTVTSAQKNPTAFYLCASSPAGTGDPLSSGANVLTFGAGSRLTVL.

This clone was detected a few times. The rearrangement links TRBV4-3 to TRBJ2-3; 10 bases agree with TRBD2. The CDR3 consists of 16 residues. CDR1 and CDR2 from the germline V gene are LGHNA and YSLEER. V dropped 1 base and J dropped 4; count of bases not matched to a gene: 5. CDR3 region: CASSQGLAGVSDTQYF. In DNA form, the CDR3 reads TGCGCCAGCAGCCAAGGGCTAGCGGGAGTGTCAGATACGCAGTATTTT.

Here the CDR3 DNA reads TGTGCCAGCAGTGAATACATAGCGGGAGGGATAGCGGAAGAGACCCAGTACTTC. Translated, it gives CASSEYIAGGIAEETQYF. V and J are TRBV25-1 and TRBJ2-5, with 11 positions matching TRBD2. The V gene end was trimmed by 0 bases and the J gene end by 3 bases; junction bases not matched to a gene: 9. The CDR3 consists of 18 residues. Germline CDR1 reads MGHDK; CDR2 reads SYGVNS.

The genes are TRBV28 and TRBJ2-7; perhaps TRBD2 as D (6 bases). The germline CDR1 and CDR2 sequences are MDHEN and SYDVKM. This CDR3 has 14 residues. Trimming took off 5 bases at V and 0 bases at J, with 11 bases between the two ends. The DNA of the CDR3 is TGTGCCAGCAGTGTGGACTACTCCTCCTACGAGCAGTACTTC. Protein: CASSVDYSSYEQYF. The entire variable domain, with the rest obtained from reference TRBV28 and TRBJ2-7, is as follows: DVKVTQSSRYLVKRTGEKVFLECVQDMDHENMFWYRQDPGLGLRLIYFSYDVKMKEKGDIPEGYSVSREKKERFSLILESASTNQTSMYLCASSVDYSSYEQYFGPGTRLTVT.

V and J are TRBV6-6 and TRBJ1-1, with D possibly matching TRBD1 (5 bases). V gave up 2 bases and J gave up 1 base, with 8 bases separating them. This CDR3 region has 14 residues. Germline values: CDR1 MNHNY, CDR2 SVGAGI (reference sequence). Here the CDR3 DNA reads TGTGCCAGCAGTTACCAGGGAGGGAACACTGAAGCTTTCTTT. Its translation: CASSYQGGNTEAFF.

The chain couples TRBV29-1 to TRBJ2-1; 7 positions match TRBD2. From germline, CDR1 is SQVTM and CDR2 ANQGSEA. This CDR3 comprises 14 residues. Losses at the gene ends were 6 bases for V and 0 bases for J; bases not matched to a gene: 5. The CDR3 nucleotides are TGCAGCGTAGTCGGGGGGAGCTCCTACAATGAGCAGTTCTTC. Amino acid sequence: CSVVGGSSYNEQFF.

This clone has just one count. V is TRBV7-3 and J is TRBJ2-7; weak D call: TRBD1 (5 bases). Germline CDR1 and CDR2: SGHTA and FQGTGA. Trimming took off 0 bases at V and 6 bases at J, with 9 bases between the two ends. This CDR3 spans 13 amino acids. Here the CDR3 DNA reads TGTGCCAGCAGCTTAACCAGACAGTCCGAGCAGTACTTC. It encodes CASSLTRQSEQYF.

The chain uses TRBV5-1 and TRBJ2-2; 9 bases are a match to TRBD1. Trimming cost V 0 bases and J 4 bases; bases outside gene matches: 7. The CDR3 has 17 residues. The germline gives CDR1 SGHRS, CDR2 YFSETQ. CDR3 amino acids: CASSLASTTGGTGELFF. DNA for the CDR3: TGCGCCAGCAGCTTGGCCTCGACGACAGGGGGCACCGGGGAGCTGTTTTTT. The whole variable domain, filled in from reference TRBV5-1 and TRBJ2-2, reads KAGVTQTPRYLIKTRGQQVTLSCSPISGHRSVSWYQQTPGQGLQFLFEYFSETQRNKGNFPGRFSGRQFSNSRSEMNVSTLELGDSALYLCASSLASTTGGTGELFFGEGSRLTVL.